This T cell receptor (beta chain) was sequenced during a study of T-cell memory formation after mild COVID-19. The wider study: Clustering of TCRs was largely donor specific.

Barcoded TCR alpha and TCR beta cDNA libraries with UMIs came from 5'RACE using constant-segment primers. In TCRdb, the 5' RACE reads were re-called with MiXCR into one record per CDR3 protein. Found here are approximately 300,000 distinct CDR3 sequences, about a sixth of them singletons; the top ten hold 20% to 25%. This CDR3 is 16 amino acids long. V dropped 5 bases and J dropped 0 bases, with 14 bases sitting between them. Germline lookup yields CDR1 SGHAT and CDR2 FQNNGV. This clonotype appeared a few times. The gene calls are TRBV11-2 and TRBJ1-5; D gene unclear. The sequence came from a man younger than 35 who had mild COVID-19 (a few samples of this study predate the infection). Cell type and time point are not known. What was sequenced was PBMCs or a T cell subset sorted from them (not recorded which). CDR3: CASSPHRQYSNQPQHF. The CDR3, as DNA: TGTGCCAGCAGCCCCCATAGGCAATATAGCAATCAGCCCCAGCATTTT. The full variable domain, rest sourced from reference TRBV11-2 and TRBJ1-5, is EAGVAQSPRYKIIEKRQSVAFWCNPISGHATLYWYQQILGQGPKLLIQFQNNGVVDDSQLPKDRFSAERLKGVDSTLKIQPAKLEDSAVYLCASSPHRQYSNQPQHFGDGTRLSIL.